Detailed here is one T cell receptor beta chain. Its specificity is unknown. TCRdb keeps only in-frame clones here, not all; method: immunoSEQ multiplex PCR. The sample holds 140,000 to 150,000 clones; approximately 92% are singletons and the top ten take 3% to 4%. The record originates from a study of T cell responses to AZD1222 COVID-19 vaccine. Study-level findings and limits: Breadth and depth of Spike-specific TCRs rose after two AZD1222 doses. The donors showed a predominance of white British ancestry and of females, with possible underestimation of clonal diversity. The span of vaccine-associated CD4 TCRs extended across spike, with dominance at 160-218 and 743-854.

The source was peripheral blood, collected 28 days after the second AZD1222 dose. The TCR comes from an adult who received the AZD1222 COVID-19 vaccine.

The CDR3 sequence is CASSISPGEGAYQPQHF. Here the CDR3 DNA reads TGTGCCAGTAGTATAAGCCCCGGGGAGGGGGCCTATCAGCCCCAGCATTTT. The chain joins TRBV19 to TRBJ1-5, with 7 bases identical to TRBD1. J lost 5 bases, V lost 2 bases, and 12 bases had no gene match. CDR1 is LNHDA and CDR2 is SQIVND in the germline V gene (reference sequence). The CDR3 runs to 17 residues.